This TCR beta chain was identified during a study of blood T cells in healthy people across ages. Study-wide results and limits: Strong correlation existed between TCR beta diversity and naive T cell percentage.

This CDR3 has 15 amino acids. Germline V gene sequence: CDR1 SGHTA, CDR2 FQGNSA. Trimming left V 2 bases short and J 4 bases short, with 14 bases between. As for this clonotype: Its antigen is not identified.

Sample-barcoded 5' priming and a J-beta primer mix drove a second PCR of about 6 to 12 cycles. Tags on each cDNA molecule came from a template-switch adaptor with 12 random nucleotides. TCRdb fed the 5' RACE reads into MiXCR, producing one record per CDR3 protein. Altogether approximately 780,000 distinct CDR3 sequences are present, 20% to 30% being singletons, with the ten largest covering roughly 3.1%. These same records also appear under a second study, on T cells of mothers and their children. This second report adds: The donor cohort consisted of three healthy Caucasian mothers and their six children.

J is TRBJ2-5 and V is TRBV7-2; the D call may be TRBD1 or TRBD2 (6 bases each). Sequenced: blood. This receptor was taken from a boy younger than 18 in good health. This CDR3 is CASSLMGGNGETQYF. Here the CDR3 DNA reads TGTGCCAGCAGCTTAATGGGGGGCAACGGAGAGACCCAGTACTTC.